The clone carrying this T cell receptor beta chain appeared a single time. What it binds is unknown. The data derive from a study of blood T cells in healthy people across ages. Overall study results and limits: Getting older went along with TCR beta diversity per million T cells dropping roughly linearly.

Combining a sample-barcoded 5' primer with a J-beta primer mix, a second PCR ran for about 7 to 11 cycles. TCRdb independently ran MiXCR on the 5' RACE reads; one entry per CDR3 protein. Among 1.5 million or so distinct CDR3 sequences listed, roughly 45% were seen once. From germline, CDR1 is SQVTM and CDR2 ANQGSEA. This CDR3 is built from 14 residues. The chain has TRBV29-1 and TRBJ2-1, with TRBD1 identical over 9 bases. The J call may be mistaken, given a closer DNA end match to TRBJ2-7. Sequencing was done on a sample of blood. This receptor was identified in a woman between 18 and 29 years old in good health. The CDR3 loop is CSSRQGGSYNEQYF. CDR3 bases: TGCAGCTCCCGACAGGGGGGCTCCTACAATGAGCAGTACTTC.